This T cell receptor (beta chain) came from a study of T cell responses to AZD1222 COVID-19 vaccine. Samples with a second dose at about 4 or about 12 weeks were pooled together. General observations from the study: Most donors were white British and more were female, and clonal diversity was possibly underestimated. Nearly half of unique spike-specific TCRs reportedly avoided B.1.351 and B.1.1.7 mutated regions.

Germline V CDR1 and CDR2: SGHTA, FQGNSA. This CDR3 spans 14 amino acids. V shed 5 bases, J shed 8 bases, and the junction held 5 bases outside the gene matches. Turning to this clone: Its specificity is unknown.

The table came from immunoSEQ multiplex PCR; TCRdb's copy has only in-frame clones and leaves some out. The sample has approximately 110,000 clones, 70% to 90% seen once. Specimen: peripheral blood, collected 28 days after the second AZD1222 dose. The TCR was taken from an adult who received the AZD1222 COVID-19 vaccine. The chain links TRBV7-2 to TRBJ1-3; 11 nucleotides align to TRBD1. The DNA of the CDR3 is TGTGCCAGCAGCCTGGACAGGGGGCGAGACACCATATATTTT. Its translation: CASSLDRGRDTIYF.